This T cell receptor (beta chain) is drawn from a study of CD8 T cells in ankylosing spondylitis listed by TCRdb under 2017. Background for the entire study: The study profiled T cell receptor beta repertoires in healthy donors and ankylosing spondylitis patients to find disease-linked TCR variants. In total, the full study cohort was made up of about 110 healthy donors and 20 to 25 ankylosing spondylitis patients. Peripheral blood samples were taken, and synovial fluid was additionally collected from ankylosing spondylitis patients.

The research as a whole found: A TCR beta motif of several highly homologous amino acid variants appeared characteristic of blood from ankylosing spondylitis patients. The disease-linked clones had a CD8+ phenotype and were found at relatively low frequencies in peripheral blood. Some motif variants had previously been reported in the synovial fluid and blood of reactive arthritis patients, which suggests shared mechanisms of disease initiation. Significant enrichment of the disease-linked clones was reported in matched synovial fluid samples from ankylosing spondylitis patients.

The instrument was an Illumina HiSeq 2500. Quantitative 5'-RACE with molecular barcodes was used to prepare TCR beta libraries. The study's processing was this. Disease-linked TCR variants were identified with a new computational method built on a probabilistic model of VDJ rearrangement. Using fastp trimming at Q25 and MiXCR clonotype assembly, TCRdb reanalyzed the public sequencing data and kept in-frame beta chains. Rows matching on CDR3 protein sequence are summarized as one entry with the most common DNA and genes. It is TCRdb's table, rather than the study itself, that gives the V and J calls and clone size. The sample has around 770,000 distinct CDR3 sequences on record, 15% to 20% of them singletons. The leading ten clones occupy approximately 18% of the sample. Trimming costs V 1 base and J 3 bases, and their ends lie 10 bases apart. There are 15 amino acids in the CDR3, from cysteine to phenylalanine inclusive. The entry retains the CDR3 DNA only, 45 bases that are in frame from base 1.

This clonotype has at least ten counts. No cognate antigen has been identified for it. No base-level quality is on record; no much larger clone is a single base apart. The receptor was derived from a male donor with ankylosing spondylitis. The V and J genes are TRBV12-3 or TRBV12-4 and TRBJ2-1; TRBD2 is possibly the D segment (6 matching bases). Input material: blood, either unsorted or a sorted T cell fraction (not recorded which). The CDR3: CASSLGGGLYNEQFF. Read as DNA, the sequence is TGTGCCAGCAGTTTAGGGGGAGGTCTCTACAATGAGCAGTTCTTC.